Shown below are 16 T cell receptor beta chains from a single sample sequenced in a study of shared clonotypes between healthy human individuals. Sequenced by immunoSEQ multiplex PCR; TCRdb stores in-frame clones only, minus some. The sample holds 950,000 to 1,300,000 clones, 60% to 80% seen once. Source material: memory CD4+ T cells sorted from blood. Subset denoted: CD45RA-negative fraction. The receptors originated from a young man in good health.

This chain uses TRBV7-8 with TRBJ1-1; 9 nucleotides agree with TRBD1. Trimming at V came to 1 base and at J to 2 bases, leaving 8 bases not matched to a gene. The germline V gene encodes CDR1 SGHVS and CDR2 FQNEAQ. This CDR3 contains 17 residues. In DNA, the CDR3 is TGTGCCAGCAGCTTAGTAGGGACAGGGAGGCTCAACACTGAAGCTTTCTTT. Translation: CASSLVGTGRLNTEAFF.

This clone was seen just once. The sample has other DNA sequences that encode this CDR3 too. V is TRBV10-3 and J is TRBJ2-7; D possibly uses TRBD1 or TRBD2 (6 bases each). The CDR3 runs to 13 residues. Trimming took 6 bases from V and 5 from J, leaving 14 bases between them. Germline V gene data show CDR1 as ENHRY and CDR2 as SYGVKD. The CDR3 bases are TGTGCCATCAGCGGGGGCAGGGAACACGAGCAGTACTTC. Translated: CAISGGREHEQYF.

This chain links TRBV9 with TRBJ1-2; 9 bases match TRBD1. The CDR3 spans 15 residues. Germline CDR1 is SGDLS and CDR2 is YYNGEE. Trimming at V came to 1 base and at J to 4 bases, leaving 5 bases not matched to a gene. The CDR3 sequence is CASSVQGQGGYGYTF. The DNA for the CDR3 is TGTGCCAGCAGCGTACAGGGACAGGGCGGCTATGGCTACACCTTC.

V and J are TRBV7-8 and TRBJ2-2; 12 nucleotides agree with TRBD2. The V gene end was trimmed by 6 bases and the J gene end by 6 bases; junction bases not matched to a gene: 8. The CDR3 spans 16 residues. Germline loops: CDR1 SGHVS, CDR2 FQNEAQ. The CDR3 loop is CASSYRLAGVSGELFF. The CDR3 bases are TGTGCCAGCAGTTACCGACTAGCGGGAGTGTCCGGGGAGCTGTTTTTT.

This sequence joins TRBV6-1 and TRBJ2-7, with a weak D call TRBD2 (6 bases). Trimming pared 1 base from V and 3 bases from J, leaving 7 bases between. The length of the CDR3 is 13 residues. Germline V gives CDR1 MNHNS, CDR2 SASEGT. This CDR3 is CASSEGGDYEQYF. CDR3 bases: TGTGCCAGCAGTGAAGGCGGGGACTACGAGCAGTACTTC.

The V and J genes are TRBV15 and TRBJ1-4; D not certain. The CDR3 runs to 14 residues. Trimming stripped 0 bases from V and 5 bases from J, with 7 bases between. Per the germline V gene, CDR1 is LNHNV and CDR2 is YYDKDF (reference sequence). CDR3 sequence reads: CATSRDRLNEKLFF. The CDR3, as DNA: TGTGCCACCAGCAGAGACAGGCTGAATGAAAAACTGTTTTTT.

The gene calls are TRBV30 and TRBJ2-7; no clear D. CDR3 size: 13 residues. V gave up 3 bases and J gave up 1 base, with 10 bases separating them. Germline CDR1 GTSNPN, CDR2 SVGIG (reference sequence). CDR3 DNA: TGTGCCTGGAGGATTACGGGTTCCTACGAGCAGTACTTC. This sequence encodes CAWRITGSYEQYF.

This clone was seen just once. This chain links TRBV6-4 with TRBJ1-1, with TRBD1 identical over 8 bases. With 6 bases clipped from V and 1 base from J, the junction kept 16 bases outside the gene matches. Germline V lookup: CDR1 MRHNA, CDR2 SNTAGT. The CDR3 covers 18 residues. CDR3 in amino acids: CASRLRGGRGRTNTEAFF. The CDR3 region has the DNA TGTGCCAGCAGGCTTCGGGGGGGCAGGGGGCGGACGAACACTGAAGCTTTCTTT.

The CDR3: CASSIPSNQPQHF. The CDR3 nucleotides read TGTGCCAGTAGTATCCCTAGCAATCAGCCCCAGCATTTT. V and J are TRBV19 and TRBJ1-5; D gene uncertain. The CDR3 length is 13 residues. V was clipped by 3 bases and J by 0 bases, with 3 bases between them. CDR1 and CDR2 (germline): LNHDA, SQIVND (reference sequence). Complete variable domain (other parts from reference TRBV19 and TRBJ1-5): DGGITQSPKYLFRKEGQNVTLSCEQNLNHDAMYWYRQDPGQGLRLIYYSQIVNDFQKGDIAEGYSVSREKKESFPLTVTSAQKNPTAFYLCASSIPSNQPQHFGDGTRLSIL.

The rearrangement joins TRBV2 to TRBJ2-2, with D uncertain. Germline CDR1 SNHLY, CDR2 FYNNEI. The CDR3 is made up of 13 amino acids. V dropped 7 bases and J dropped 6 bases, with 12 bases sitting between them. The CDR3 DNA reads TGTGCCAGCAAAGTAGGCGTCCCCGGGGAGCTGTTTTTT. Its protein product is CASKVGVPGELFF.

This clone turned up a few times. The chain links TRBV2 to TRBJ2-5, with D tentatively TRBD2 (6 bases). V was shortened by 7 bases and J by 5 bases, with 17 bases between the two germline ends. The CDR3 spans 14 residues. Germline CDR1 is SNHLY and CDR2 is FYNNEI. This CDR3 reads CASKDESRGETQYF. The CDR3 DNA reads TGTGCCAGCAAAGATGAATCACGGGGGGAGACCCAGTACTTC.

The CDR3 DNA reads as TGTGAGGAAGGGGGAAACAACGAGCAGTACTTC. Translating gives CEEGGNNEQYF. This rearrangement joins TRBV7-7 to TRBJ2-7; D possibly corresponds to TRBD1 (6 bases). This CDR3 is 11 amino acids long. CDR1 is SSHAT, CDR2 FNYEAQ, per germline (reference sequence).

This clone was seen just once. The rearrangement joins TRBV10-3 to TRBJ2-3, with D perhaps given as TRBD1 or TRBD2 (6 bases each). Per germline, CDR1 ENHRY and CDR2 SYGVKD. Trimming took 6 bases from V and 0 from J, leaving 13 bases between them. The CDR3 sequence is 15 residues long. CDR3 residues: CAIRAGGTSTDTQYF. For the CDR3, the DNA is TGTGCCATCAGGGCCGGGGGCACAAGCACAGATACGCAGTATTTT.

J is TRBJ2-7 and V is TRBV6-5; TRBD1 agrees at 8 bases. The ends lost 8 bases at V and 3 bases at J; junction bases unmatched: 12. This CDR3 has 15 amino acids. CDR1 is MNHEY, CDR2 SVGAGI, per germline. Here the CDR3 DNA reads TGTGCCAGCCGAAATTCCGGGACAGGACTCTACGAGCAGTACTTC. Translation gives CASRNSGTGLYEQYF.

V usage is TRBV5-1 and J usage is TRBJ2-1, with no clear D. V lost 4 bases, J lost 4 bases, and 9 bases lay in between. Germline-derived CDR1 and CDR2 are SGHRS and YFSETQ. This CDR3 contains 13 residues. Here the CDR3 DNA reads TGCGCCAGCAGCGATTACATTTACAATGAGCAGTTCTTC. It codes for CASSDYIYNEQFF.

This clone appeared once. This chain links TRBV7-2 with TRBJ2-5, with D possibly being TRBD2 (5 bases). Between the trimmed V and J ends, which lost 6 bases and 5 bases, there was a span of 16 bases. Germline-derived CDR1 and CDR2 are SGHTA and FQGNSA. There are 14 residues in the CDR3. The CDR3 DNA reads TGTGCCAGCAGGCCAGGTTTGAGGGTTGAGACCCAGTACTTC. Translated, it gives CASRPGLRVETQYF.